This T cell receptor (beta chain) emerged from a study of Ad26.COV2.S vaccination and SARS-CoV-2 variants. Treatment indicated: some 20 received Ad26.COV2.S at low or high dose, single or two shots; roughly five received placebo; per-sample allocation not given. Samples were taken on day 63 after the first vaccine or placebo injection. Only in-frame clones appear in the TCRdb table, and some are missing; sequencing was by immunoSEQ multiplex PCR. The table records 290,000 or so clones, around 87% of them present only once. The CDR3 has 14 residues. V was cut by 4 bases and J by 0 bases, with 11 bases left in between. The germline gives CDR1 SGHRS, CDR2 YFSETQ.

The V and J genes are TRBV5-1 and TRBJ2-7, with D hard to call. Material: peripheral blood, obtained in a trial of Ad26.COV2.S vaccine versus placebo. The sequence was obtained from a person between 18 and 60 years old who received the Ad26.COV2.S COVID-19 vaccine or a placebo. CDR3 region: CASSTDGSSYEQYF. DNA of the CDR3: TGCGCCAGCAGCACGGACGGAAGCTCCTACGAGCAGTACTTC.